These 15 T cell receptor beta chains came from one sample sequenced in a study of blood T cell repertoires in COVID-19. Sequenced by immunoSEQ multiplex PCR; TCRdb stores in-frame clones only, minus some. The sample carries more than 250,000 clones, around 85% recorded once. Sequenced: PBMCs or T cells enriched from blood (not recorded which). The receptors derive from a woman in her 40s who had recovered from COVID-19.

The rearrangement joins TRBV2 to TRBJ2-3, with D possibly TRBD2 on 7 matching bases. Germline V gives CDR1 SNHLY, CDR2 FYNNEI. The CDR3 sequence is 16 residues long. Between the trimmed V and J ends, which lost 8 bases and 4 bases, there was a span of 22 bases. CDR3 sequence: CASAAGAAGAPDTQYF. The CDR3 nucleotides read TGTGCCAGCGCGGCAGGGGCGGCGGGAGCACCAGATACGCAGTATTTT.

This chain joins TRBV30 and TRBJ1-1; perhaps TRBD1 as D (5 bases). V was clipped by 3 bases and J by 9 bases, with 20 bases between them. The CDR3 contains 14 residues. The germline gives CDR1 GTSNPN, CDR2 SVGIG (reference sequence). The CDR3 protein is CAWSGWAGSRQAFF. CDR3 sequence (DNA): TGTGCCTGGAGCGGCTGGGCAGGGTCTCGGCAAGCTTTCTTT. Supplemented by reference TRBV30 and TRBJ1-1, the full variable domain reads SQTIHQWPATLVQPVGSPLSLECTVEGTSNPNLYWYRQAAGRGLQLLFYSVGIGQISSEVPQNLSASRPQDRQFILSSKKLLLSDSGFYLCAWSGWAGSRQAFFGQGTRLTVV.

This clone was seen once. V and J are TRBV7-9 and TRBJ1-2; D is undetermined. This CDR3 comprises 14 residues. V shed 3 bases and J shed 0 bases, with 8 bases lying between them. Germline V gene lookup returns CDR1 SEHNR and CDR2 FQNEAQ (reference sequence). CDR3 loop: CASSLSVTNYGYTF. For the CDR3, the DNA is TGTGCCAGCAGCTTGTCAGTCACTAACTATGGCTACACCTTC.

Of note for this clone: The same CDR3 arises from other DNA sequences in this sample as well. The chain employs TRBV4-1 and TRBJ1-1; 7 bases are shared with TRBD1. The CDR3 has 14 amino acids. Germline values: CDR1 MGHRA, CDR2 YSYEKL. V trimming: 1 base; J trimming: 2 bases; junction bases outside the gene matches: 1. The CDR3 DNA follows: TGCGCCAGCAGCCAAGGACAGGGTAACACTGAAGCTTTCTTT. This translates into CASSQGQGNTEAFF.

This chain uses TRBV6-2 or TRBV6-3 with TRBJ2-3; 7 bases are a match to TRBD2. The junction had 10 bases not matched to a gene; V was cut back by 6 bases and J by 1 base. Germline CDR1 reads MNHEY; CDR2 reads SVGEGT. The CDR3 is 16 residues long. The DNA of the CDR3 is TGTGCCAGCAGCTCCCCGGCCGCGGGGGGCACAGATACGCAGTATTTT. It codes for CASSSPAAGGTDTQYF.

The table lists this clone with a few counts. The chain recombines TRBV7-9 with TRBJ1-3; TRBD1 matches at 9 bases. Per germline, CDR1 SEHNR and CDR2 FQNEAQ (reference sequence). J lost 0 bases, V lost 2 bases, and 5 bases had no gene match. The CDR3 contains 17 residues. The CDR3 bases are TGTGCCAGCAGCTTATCCGGGACAGGGAGCTCTGGAAACACCATATATTTT. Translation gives CASSLSGTGSSGNTIYF.

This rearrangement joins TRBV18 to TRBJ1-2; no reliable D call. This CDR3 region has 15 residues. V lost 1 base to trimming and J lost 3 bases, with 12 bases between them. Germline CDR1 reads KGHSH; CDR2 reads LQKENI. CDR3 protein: CASSPLEGRDYGYTF. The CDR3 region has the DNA TGTGCCAGCTCACCACTGGAGGGAAGGGACTATGGCTACACCTTC.

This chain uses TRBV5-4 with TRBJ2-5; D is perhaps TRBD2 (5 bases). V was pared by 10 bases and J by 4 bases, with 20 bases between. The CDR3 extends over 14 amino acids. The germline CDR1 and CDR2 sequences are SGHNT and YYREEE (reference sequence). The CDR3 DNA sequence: TGTGCCGGCCTCGATGACCCTGAGGGAGAGACCCAGTACTTC. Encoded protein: CAGLDDPEGETQYF.

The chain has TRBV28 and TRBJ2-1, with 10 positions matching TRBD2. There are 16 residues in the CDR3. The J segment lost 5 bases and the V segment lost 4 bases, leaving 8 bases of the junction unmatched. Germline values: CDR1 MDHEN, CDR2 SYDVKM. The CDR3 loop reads CASSSPGLAEHNEQFF. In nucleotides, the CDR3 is TGTGCCAGCAGTTCCCCCGGACTAGCGGAACACAATGAGCAGTTCTTC. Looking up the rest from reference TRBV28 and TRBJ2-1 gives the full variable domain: DVKVTQSSRYLVKRTGEKVFLECVQDMDHENMFWYRQDPGLGLRLIYFSYDVKMKEKGDIPEGYSVSREKKERFSLILESASTNQTSMYLCASSSPGLAEHNEQFFGPGTRLTVL.

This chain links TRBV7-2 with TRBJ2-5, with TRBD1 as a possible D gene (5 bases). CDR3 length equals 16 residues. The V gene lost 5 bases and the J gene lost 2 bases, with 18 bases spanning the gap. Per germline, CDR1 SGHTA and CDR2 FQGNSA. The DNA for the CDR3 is TGTGCCAGCAGCAATCCAGGGTACCCCTCGCAAGAGACCCAGTACTTC. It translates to CASSNPGYPSQETQYF.

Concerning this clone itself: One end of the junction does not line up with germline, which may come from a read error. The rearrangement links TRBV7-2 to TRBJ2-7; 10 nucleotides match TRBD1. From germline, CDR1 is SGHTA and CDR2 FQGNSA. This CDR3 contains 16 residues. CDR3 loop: CASSLAQTGGSHEQYF. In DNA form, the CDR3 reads TGTGCCAGCAGCTTAGCCCAGACAGGGGGCTCCCACGAGCAGTACTTC.

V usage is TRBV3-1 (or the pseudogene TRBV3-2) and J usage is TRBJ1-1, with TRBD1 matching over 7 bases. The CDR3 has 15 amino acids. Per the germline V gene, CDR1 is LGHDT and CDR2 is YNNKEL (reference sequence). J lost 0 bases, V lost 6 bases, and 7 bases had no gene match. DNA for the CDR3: TGTGCCAGCAGTTCTTGGACAGGACTGAACACTGAAGCTTTCTTT. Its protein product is CASSSWTGLNTEAFF.

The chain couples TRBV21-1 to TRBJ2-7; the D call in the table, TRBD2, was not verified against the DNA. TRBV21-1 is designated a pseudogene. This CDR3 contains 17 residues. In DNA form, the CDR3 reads TGTGCCAGCAGCAGGGCCCTGGAGGCGGGGGGAAAGGGTGAGCAGTACTTC. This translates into CASSRALEAGGKGEQYF.

CDR3 amino acids: CASSHIAGSQETQYF. CDR3 DNA sequence: TGTGCCAGCAGCCATATAGCGGGTAGCCAAGAGACCCAGTACTTC. The rearrangement links TRBV14 to TRBJ2-5, with TRBD2 identical over 7 bases. Looked up from germline, CDR1 is SGHDN and CDR2 is FVKESK. The V gene end was trimmed by 3 bases and the J gene end by 1 base; junction bases not matched to a gene: 5. The CDR3 contains 15 residues.

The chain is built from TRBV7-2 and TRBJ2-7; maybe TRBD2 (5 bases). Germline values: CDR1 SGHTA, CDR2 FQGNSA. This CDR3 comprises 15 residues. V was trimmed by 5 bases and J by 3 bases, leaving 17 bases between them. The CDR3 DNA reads TGTGCCAGCAGCGAGGACTCGAGGTTGATCTACGAGCAGTACTTC. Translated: CASSEDSRLIYEQYF.